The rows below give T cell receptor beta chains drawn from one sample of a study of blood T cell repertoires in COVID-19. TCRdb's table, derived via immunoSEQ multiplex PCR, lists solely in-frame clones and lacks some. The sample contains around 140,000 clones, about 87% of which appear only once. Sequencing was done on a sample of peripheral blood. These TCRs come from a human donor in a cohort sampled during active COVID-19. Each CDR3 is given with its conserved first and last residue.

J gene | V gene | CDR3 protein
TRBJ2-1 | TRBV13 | CASSLGQGTYNEQFF
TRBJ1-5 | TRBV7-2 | CASSLATGYSNQPQHF
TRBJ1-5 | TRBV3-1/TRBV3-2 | CASSQAGSQPQHF
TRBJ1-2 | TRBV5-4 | CASSPFSRATVNYGYTF
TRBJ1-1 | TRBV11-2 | CASSQTGQNTEAFF
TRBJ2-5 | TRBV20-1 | CSASGRGLYQETQYF
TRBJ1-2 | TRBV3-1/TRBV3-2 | CASSQERYSYGYTF
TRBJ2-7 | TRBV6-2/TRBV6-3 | CASSYGAEQYF
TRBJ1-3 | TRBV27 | CASSLGGDSGNTIYF
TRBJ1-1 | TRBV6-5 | CASSSQSRDTEAFF
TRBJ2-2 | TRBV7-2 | CASSTGQPNTGELFF
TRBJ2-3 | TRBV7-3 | CASSVGRRTDTQYF
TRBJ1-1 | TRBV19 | CASSTQGTSTEAFF
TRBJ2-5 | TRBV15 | CATSRSQGKETQYF
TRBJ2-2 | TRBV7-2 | CASSYSGSGNTGELFF
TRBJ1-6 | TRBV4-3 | CASSQTGGASYNSPLHF
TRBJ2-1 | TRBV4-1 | CASSQESTRPYNEQFF